This entry describes one T cell receptor (beta chain). V dropped 1 base and J dropped 8; count of bases not matched to a gene: 15. The CDR3 covers 17 residues. Germline V gives CDR1 SQVTM, CDR2 ANQGSEA. This sample was taken from a study of patients and donors after allogeneic stem cell transplantation. TCRdb fed the RT-PCR reads into MiXCR, producing one record per CDR3 protein. The sample shows 150,000 to 200,000 distinct CDR3 sequences, approximately 22% of them seen only once. This chain connects TRBV29-1 to TRBJ1-1; 11 bases match TRBD1. What was sequenced was blood, either unsorted or a sorted T cell fraction (not recorded which). This TCR was recovered from a human donor who was either an allogeneic HSCT recipient or a stem cell or donor lymphocyte infusion donor (not recorded which). It is not recorded whose cells these are; they may come from a transplant donor. The CDR3 DNA reads as TGCAGCGTTGAAGGCCGCCCATGGGACAGGGGGACCCTCGAAGCTTTCTTT. Residues: CSVEGRPWDRGTLEAFF.